This entry features one T cell receptor (beta chain) sequence. Its antigen is undetermined. A modified ARM-PCR protocol with three rounds of nested PCR amplified TCRbeta. TCRdb called the multiplex PCR reads again in MiXCR, with one record for every CDR3 protein. The sample contains over 130,000 distinct CDR3 sequences, approximately 72% of which appear only once. The entry originates in a study of tumor and adjacent non-tumor tissue in lung cancer. About the study: There were fewer than 15 adenocarcinoma, a couple of squamous cell carcinoma and 1 small cell lung cancer cases. Samples averaged roughly 4.2 million productive TCRbeta reads each. Study results and limitations: Normal lung showed higher cumulative top 100 clone frequency than tumor.

The CDR3 has 14 amino acids. The V gene lost 5 bases and the J gene lost 7 bases, with 19 bases spanning the gap. Germline CDR1 DFQATT, CDR2 SNEGSKA (reference sequence). This sample's RNA came from whole unsorted tissue. Specimen: lung tumor tissue. This sequence originates from a man aged 55 to 70 with small cell lung cancer. This chain connects TRBV20-1 to TRBJ2-3; D ambiguous. This CDR3 reads CSAGRVILTYTQYF. The CDR3, as DNA: TGCAGTGCTGGACGTGTCATCCTGACATATACGCAGTATTTT.